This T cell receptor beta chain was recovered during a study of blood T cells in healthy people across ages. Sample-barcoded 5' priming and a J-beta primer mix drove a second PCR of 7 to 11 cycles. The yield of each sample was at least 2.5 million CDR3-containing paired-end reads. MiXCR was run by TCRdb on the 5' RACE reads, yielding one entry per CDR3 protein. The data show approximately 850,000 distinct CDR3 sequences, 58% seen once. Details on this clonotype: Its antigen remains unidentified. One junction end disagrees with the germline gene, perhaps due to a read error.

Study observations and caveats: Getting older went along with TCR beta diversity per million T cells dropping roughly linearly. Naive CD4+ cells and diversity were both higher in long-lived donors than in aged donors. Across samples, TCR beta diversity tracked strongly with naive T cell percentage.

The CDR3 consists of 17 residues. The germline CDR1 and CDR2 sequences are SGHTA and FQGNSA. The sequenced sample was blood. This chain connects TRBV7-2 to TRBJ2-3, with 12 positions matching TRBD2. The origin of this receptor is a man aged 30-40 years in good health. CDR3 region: CASSLYSTGTSGYTQNF. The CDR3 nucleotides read TGTGCCAGCAGCCTATACTCTACCGGGACTAGCGGGTATACGCAGAATTTT. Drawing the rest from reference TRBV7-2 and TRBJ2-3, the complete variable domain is GAGVSQSPSNKVTEKGKDVELRCDPISGHTALYWYRQSLGQGLEFLIYFQGNSAPDKSGLPSDRFSAERTGGSVSTLTIQRTQQEDSAVYLCASSLYSTGTSGYTQNFGPGTRLTVL.